The source of this TCR beta chain is a study of blood T cells in healthy people across ages (dated by TCRdb to between 2014 and 2017). Study-level background: In model experiments, roughly one uniquely barcoded TCR beta cDNA molecule per two T cells was captured by template switching. To track age-related changes in TCR beta repertoire diversity, the study relied on deep sequencing normalized with unique cDNA molecular identifiers. Donors were grouped into four age groups: young (average about 15 years), middle-aged (39), aged (around 56) and long-lived (about 89). Two additional independent replicas of 1 million unique cDNA reads from the same blood draw were analyzed for two donors (one aged 18 to 29 and one aged 80 or older).

Preparation of the library involved 5' RACE. The listed sequencing device is Illumina HiSeq 2500. A second roughly 6 to 11 cycle PCR used a sample-barcoded 5' primer and a J-beta primer mix. A unique molecular identifier was introduced onto each TCR beta cDNA molecule by a template-switch 5' adaptor carrying 12 random nucleotides. Each sample yielded at least 2.5 million CDR3-containing paired-end reads. The Mint cDNA synthesis kit, primed by a TRBC-specific oligonucleotide, was used to synthesize first-strand cDNA from all RNA. Following uracil-DNA glycosylase treatment, all cDNA underwent a first 18-cycle PCR with the universal primers M1SS and BC2_uni_R. Turning to the authors' computational methods: For normalization, 1 million high-quality reads were randomly selected from each sample, with every read carrying a distinct molecular identifier. Instead of being binned into consensus sequences, reads that shared molecular identifiers were thrown out. MiTCR, run with a Q25 quality threshold and the strictest error-elimination algorithm, handled CDR3 identification, clonotype clustering and error correction. A nonparametric unseen species model using Euler transformation provided a lower-bound estimate of total TCR beta diversity. TCRdb trimmed public reads at Q25 via fastp, called clones via MiXCR and kept in-frame beta chains. For every CDR3 protein sequence, its rows merge into one entry that carries the most common genes and DNA. The V and J calls, along with clone size, are taken from TCRdb and not from the paper's own processing. Counted in this sample were under 1,100,000 distinct CDR3 sequences; approximately 25% of them appeared once. Around 0.7% of the sample is taken by the ten largest.

General conclusions and limits of the study: Estimates of total diversity from one million sequenced T cells were regarded as lower bounds and underestimates. Compared with the aged group, the long-lived group had more naive CD4+ T cells, fewer expanded clones and increased TCR diversity, a pattern suggesting age selection. The CMV infection status of donors was not known, potentially confounding age-related changes in expanded clonotypes. Conclusive comparison of naive and antigen-experienced compartments was prevented by the profiling of bulk unsorted PBMCs. Observed TCR beta diversity per million T cells fell roughly linearly with age, and a significant reduction was already apparent by age about 43. The percentage of naive T cells measured by flow cytometry correlated strongly with observed TCR beta diversity.

Donors were a few dozen systemically healthy Caucasian individuals from Russia aged 6 to 90 years. Each donor gave 8 to 10 milliliters of peripheral blood, drawn into EDTA-treated Vacutainer tubes. Ficoll-Paque density-gradient centrifugation was used to isolate PBMCs, with at least 7 million obtained per sample. Trizol reagent was used to extract total RNA from the PBMCs, yielding at least 5.5 micrograms per sample. Naive CD45RAhigh/CD27high T cell percentages were measured by flow cytometry on a PBMC aliquot from every donor. The germline V gene supplies CDR1 LGHNA and CDR2 YNFKEQ. The CDR3 contains 14 residues, cysteine and phenylalanine counted. Only CDR3 DNA remains: 42 bases, in frame from the first base. Germline trimming: 1 base from V, 7 bases from J; junction bases outside gene matches: 4. This clonotype was found a few times. This receptor's antigen is unknown. Per-base quality was not reported, and no clone a single base away is much larger than it.

These data were also filed under a second study, of T cells of mothers and their children. The other study reports the following: Nine systemically healthy Caucasian individuals served as donors, namely three mothers together with their six children. cDNA synthesis used all of the extracted RNA, with approximately 1.4 ug of RNA in each 15 ul reaction. In the second PCR, the M1S primer added sample barcodes and 2-4 random nucleotides. Over 8 million TCR beta CDR3 reads were obtained for each mother, and around 2.7 million reads were obtained for each child. Thymic selection similarly shapes TCR recombination output in related and unrelated pairs, with minor effect from inherited differences. Related mother-child pairs always showed normalized repertoire overlap that was slightly higher than in unrelated mother-child pairs, though the difference was never significant. With a sensitivity of about 100 clones per million clonotypes, no persistent microchimeric T cell clones were detected. Deep NGS was used in the study to compare the TCR beta repertoires of mothers and children and to look for features that separate related mother-child pairs from unrelated individuals. The mean age was roughly 44 +/- 4 years for the mothers and around 11 +/- 4 years for the children. Libraries were sequenced on Illumina HiSeq 2000 with 100+100 nt paired-end reads after adapter ligation with NEBNext reagents. Mother and child libraries were prepared a month apart and sequenced in separate runs to prevent cross-contamination. Each donor had between roughly 450,000 and 2,100,000 distinct TCR beta clonotypes identified. Naive TCR beta clonotypes were estimated from low-frequency clonotypes matched to each donor's FACS-determined naive share, without sorting.

Sequencing used blood. The chain uses TRBV4-2 and TRBJ2-7; 10 bases in the junction line up with TRBD1. The clonotype comes from a girl aged 2-10 years in good health. The DNA sequence is TGTGCCAGCAGCCAAGGAGGGACAGGGGATGAGCAGTACTTC. Its translation reads: CASSQGGTGDEQYF.